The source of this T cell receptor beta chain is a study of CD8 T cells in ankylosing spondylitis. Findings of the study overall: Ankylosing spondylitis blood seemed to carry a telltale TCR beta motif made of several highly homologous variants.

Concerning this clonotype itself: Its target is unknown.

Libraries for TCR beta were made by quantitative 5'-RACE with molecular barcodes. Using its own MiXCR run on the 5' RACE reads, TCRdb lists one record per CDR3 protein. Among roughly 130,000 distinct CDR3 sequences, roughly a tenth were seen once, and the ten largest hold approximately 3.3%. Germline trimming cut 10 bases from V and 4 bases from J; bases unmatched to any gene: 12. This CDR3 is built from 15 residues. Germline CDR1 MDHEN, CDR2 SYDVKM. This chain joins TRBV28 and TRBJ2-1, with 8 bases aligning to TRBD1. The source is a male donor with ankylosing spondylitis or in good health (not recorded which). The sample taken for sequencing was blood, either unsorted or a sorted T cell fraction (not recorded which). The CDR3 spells CAISPQGASYNEQFF. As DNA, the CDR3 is TGTGCCATTTCGCCGCAGGGGGCTTCTTACAATGAGCAGTTCTTC.